This is a list of T cell receptor beta chains from one sample in a study of T cells in Graves' hyperthyroidism and ophthalmopathy. TCRdb independently ran MiXCR on the multiplex PCR reads; one entry per CDR3 protein. The profile covers about 560,000 distinct CDR3 sequences, with over 15% appearing a single time and 18% taken by the ten largest. What was sequenced was blood. Every receptor here comes from a young woman with Graves' hyperthyroidism. The CDR3 runs from the conserved cysteine through the conserved F or W. A D gene is named only where the DNA matches it firmly. A row's size may be missing; if present it is once, few, many or a size class.

j_gene,d_gene,abundance,v_gene,CDR3nt,CDR3aa
TRBJ2-5,.,many,TRBV24-1,TGTGCCACCAGTGATTTTGGTGGGGTGGAGACCCAGTACTTC,CATSDFGGVETQYF
TRBJ2-1,.,few,TRBV18,TGTGCCAGCTCACCACCAGCCCCCAGGGGTGAGCAGTTCTTC,CASSPPAPRGEQFF
TRBJ2-7,.,.,TRBV20-1,TGCAGTGCTGAGGTAATAGTAGGTTACGAGCAGTACTTC,CSAEVIVGYEQYF
TRBJ2-3,.,few,TRBV6-1,TGTGCCAGCAGTTCCTGGTCTAGGGATACGCAGTATTTT,CASSSWSRDTQYF
TRBJ2-3,.,.,TRBV12-3/TRBV12-4,TGTGCCAGCACCCCCGCGGGGGCAGCAGATACGCAGTATTTT,CASTPAGAADTQYF
TRBJ2-1,TRBD2,many,TRBV7-2,TGTGCCAGCAGCTCCCACATCCGAGGTAGCGGGAGGACTGAGCAGTTCTTC,CASSSHIRGSGRTEQFF
TRBJ1-1,.,few,TRBV20-1,TGCAGCCTTCAGAAAGGTTCGGGGACTGAAGCTTTCTTT,CSLQKGSGTEAFF
TRBJ1-5,.,many,TRBV7-6,TGTGCCAGCAGCTTAGCCGCGGACCAGCCCCAGCATTTT,CASSLAADQPQHF
TRBJ1-5,.,.,TRBV5-6,TGTGCCAGCAGCTTGTCTCGGAATTGGACACGGCATCAGCCCCAGCATTTT,CASSLSRNWTRHQPQHF
TRBJ2-1,TRBD2,few,TRBV5-4,TGTGCCAGCAGCTCAGCGGGGGAAGTCAATGAGCAGTTCTTC,CASSSAGEVNEQFF
TRBJ1-1,TRBD1,.,TRBV7-9,TGTGCCAGCAGTGCAGGGGGCGCGTCCACTGAAGCTTTCTTT,CASSAGGASTEAFF
TRBJ1-2,.,many,TRBV24-1,TGTGCCACCAGTGACGGATACAACTATGGCTACACCTTC,CATSDGYNYGYTF
TRBJ2-1,TRBD2,few,TRBV20-1,TGCAGTGCGACTAGCGGGAGGGTAAATCTGGCTGAGCAGTTCTTC,CSATSGRVNLAEQFF
TRBJ1-2,.,.,TRBV7-2,TGTGCCAGCAGCTTATTAAGGGGACGGAACTATGGCTACACCTTC,CASSLLRGRNYGYTF
TRBJ1-5,.,few,TRBV20-1,TGCAGTGCTAGAGCCCCCCCGGTTAACAATCAGCCCCAGCATTTT,CSARAPPVNNQPQHF
TRBJ2-7,.,few,TRBV10-3,TGTGCCATCTTGACCCCCTTGAGCGAGCAGTACTTC,CAILTPLSEQYF
TRBJ2-5,.,many,TRBV20-1,TGCAGTGCCACTGCCGGGCAGGGGGGAGAGACCCAGTACTTC,CSATAGQGGETQYF
TRBJ2-4,TRBD1,few,TRBV6-5,TGTGCCAGCAGAAACGGACAGGGGAGACTAGCCAAAAACATTCAGTACTTC,CASRNGQGRLAKNIQYF
TRBJ2-5,TRBD2,.,TRBV12-3/TRBV12-4,TGTGCTAGCAGTTTACTAGCGGGAAAGACCCAGTACTTC,CASSLLAGKTQYF
TRBJ1-6,.,few,TRBV12-3/TRBV12-4,TGTGCCAGCAGTTTAGCGATCGAAAGGTCACCCCTCCACTTT,CASSLAIERSPLHF
TRBJ2-5,.,many,TRBV28,TGTGCCAGCAGTTTATTACTGGCCGCGGAGACCCAGTACTTC,CASSLLLAAETQYF
TRBJ2-7,.,many,TRBV11-2,TGTGCCAGCAACCCCATGGGCCGGGGGAGGTCCTACGAGCAGTACTTC,CASNPMGRGRSYEQYF
TRBJ2-2,.,many,TRBV7-2,TGTGCCAGCAGCTTAGAAGGAGGAGTTCCAGTCGGGGAGCTGTTTTTT,CASSLEGGVPVGELFF
TRBJ2-7,.,many,TRBV27,TGTGCCAGCAGTTTATATGGTGACAGCGGCCTCGGGGAGCAGTACTTC,CASSLYGDSGLGEQYF
TRBJ2-3,.,many,TRBV6-1,TGTGCCAGCAGTTCGACCGGGGGCCGAGATACGCAGTATTTT,CASSSTGGRDTQYF
TRBJ1-2,TRBD1,few,TRBV18,TGTGCCAGCTCACCACTTGCGACAGGCCAGGGGGCCTATGGCTACACCTTC,CASSPLATGQGAYGYTF
TRBJ1-1,TRBD1,.,TRBV20-1,TGCAGTGCTAGAGGGACAGGGCGCGAGAACACTGAAGCTTTCTTT,CSARGTGRENTEAFF
TRBJ1-2,.,few,TRBV7-9,TGTGCCAGCAGCTTTGACAGACGGGGCTACACCTTC,CASSFDRRGYTF
TRBJ2-1,.,many,TRBV2,TGTGCCAGCCGGGCTAAACTCAATGAGCAGTTCTTC,CASRAKLNEQFF
TRBJ1-1,.,many,TRBV6-1,TGTGCCAGCTTGCTTCCCGGGAACACTGAAGCTTTCTTT,CASLLPGNTEAFF
TRBJ2-7,.,many,TRBV7-9,TGTGCCAGCCAGCCCGGACTGAAGTCCTACGAGCAGTACTTC,CASQPGLKSYEQYF
TRBJ2-7,.,.,TRBV7-3,TGTGCCAGCAGCTTAGAACAGTTGGAGGTCTACAAGCAGTACTTC,CASSLEQLEVYKQYF
TRBJ1-4,.,.,TRBV20-1,TGCAGTGCTAGAGATGAAAAACTGTTTTTT,CSARDEKLFF
TRBJ2-2,TRBD1,.,TRBV6-2/TRBV6-3,TGTGCCAGCACCCAACCGACAGGGATGGAGAACGCCGGGGAGCTGTTTTTT,CASTQPTGMENAGELFF
TRBJ2-7,TRBD2,many,TRBV12-3/TRBV12-4,TGTGCCAGCAGTTTAAGCGGGAGGGGTCGGTACCTCTACGAGCAGTACTTC,CASSLSGRGRYLYEQYF
TRBJ2-1,TRBD2,many,TRBV10-1,TGCGCCAGCAGTGAGGAGGGACTAGCCACCCATGAGCAGTTCTTC,CASSEEGLATHEQFF
TRBJ2-2,.,few,TRBV6-1,TGTGCCAGCCGCTTGCTGGGGGAGCTGTTTTTT,CASRLLGELFF
TRBJ1-3,.,few,TRBV3-1,TGTGCCAGCAGCCAAGATCAACATGCTGGAACCACCATATATTTT,CASSQDQHAGTTIYF
TRBJ2-7,.,many,TRBV6-2/TRBV6-3,TGTGCCAGCAGGACTCTAAAAGGAATGGCGGGAAACTCCTACGAGCAGTACTTC,CASRTLKGMAGNSYEQYF
TRBJ1-1,.,many,TRBV3-1,TGTGCCAGCAGACAAAACAGGGCGGGCACTGAAGCTTTCTTT,CASRQNRAGTEAFF
TRBJ2-1,.,.,TRBV27,TGTGCCAGCAGCAAGGGGAGAGATGGGTCCTACAATGAGCAGTTCTTC,CASSKGRDGSYNEQFF
TRBJ2-3,TRBD1,many,TRBV18,TGTGCCAGCTCACCACTGGGGACAGGGGGCTTCACAGATACGCAGTATTTT,CASSPLGTGGFTDTQYF
TRBJ1-1,.,.,TRBV12-5,TGTGCTAGTGGTTTAACCGTGAACACTGAAGCTTTCTTT,CASGLTVNTEAFF
TRBJ2-1,.,many,TRBV11-3,TGTGCCAGCAGCTCAAACAATGAGCAGTTCTTC,CASSSNNEQFF
TRBJ2-1,.,many,TRBV7-9,TGTGCCAGCAGCTCAGCTATCGGGAATGAGCAGTTCTTC,CASSSAIGNEQFF
TRBJ2-1,.,.,TRBV5-1,TGCGCCAGCAGCACAACCGAGGTGGGACGCAACGAGCAGTTCTTC,CASSTTEVGRNEQFF
TRBJ1-4,.,.,TRBV16,TGTGCCAGCAGCTTAAGACAGCGGGAAGGGAAACTGTTTTTT,CASSLRQREGKLFF
TRBJ2-2,.,many,TRBV11-3,TGTGCCAGCAGCGAGTGGTTCGGAAAGAACACCGGGGAGCTGTTTTTT,CASSEWFGKNTGELFF
TRBJ2-1,.,few,TRBV29-1,TGCAGCGTACAGGGAAACGAGCAGTTCTTC,CSVQGNEQFF
TRBJ2-5,.,.,TRBV28,TGTGCCAGCAGTTTTCTTTCGGTTTCACAAGAGACCCAGTACTTC,CASSFLSVSQETQYF
TRBJ1-6,.,.,TRBV28,TGTGCCAGCAGTTTGTCGACAGGTGCGGGTTCACCCCTCCACTTT,CASSLSTGAGSPLHF
TRBJ2-5,TRBD1,.,TRBV7-8,TGTGCCAGCAGCTTAGGGACAGGGCCGAACACAGAGACCCAGTACTTC,CASSLGTGPNTETQYF
TRBJ1-1,TRBD1,.,TRBV9,TGTGCCAGCAGCGTAGGTGAGGGGGCGTTAACTGAAGCTTTCTTT,CASSVGEGALTEAFF
TRBJ2-3,TRBD1,many,TRBV11-2,TGCGCCAGCAGCTTGGACAGGGGCACAGATACGCAGTATTTT,CASSLDRGTDTQYF
TRBJ1-2,.,.,TRBV24-1,TGTGCCACCAGTGATGCGACGCGTTACAACTATGGCTACACCTTC,CATSDATRYNYGYTF
TRBJ1-2,.,many,TRBV12-3/TRBV12-4,TGTGCCAGCAGCCGACAGCCATACTATGGCTACACCTTC,CASSRQPYYGYTF
TRBJ2-7,TRBD1,many,TRBV7-9,TGTGCCAGCAGCCACGGGGACAGGGGCACCTACGAGCAGTACTTC,CASSHGDRGTYEQYF